Presented here are 3 T cell receptor beta chains from one specimen sequenced in a study of cytomegalovirus exposure and HLA in healthy donors. A multiplex PCR was run with 60 Vbeta primers and 13 Jbeta primers. TCRdb keeps only in-frame clones here, not all; method: immunoSEQ multiplex PCR. The sample lists about 180,000 clones; approximately 80% were seen once. Sequencing was done on a sample of PBMCs. Receptor source: a man aged 18 to 30 in good health and CMV-seronegative.

This clone was counted once. The chain recombines TRBV10-3 with TRBJ2-3; 13 bases line up with TRBD2. CDR1 ENHRY and CDR2 SYGVKD come from the germline V gene. The CDR3 consists of 17 residues. J lost 3 bases, V lost 0 bases, and 3 bases had no gene match. The CDR3 DNA reads TGTGCCATCAGTGAGTCTGGACTAGCGGGGGTTACAGATACGCAGTATTTT. Its protein is CAISESGLAGVTDTQYF.

The rearrangement uses TRBV2 and TRBJ2-2, with 8 positions matching TRBD2. V lost 4 bases and J lost 4; bases outside the gene matches: 11. This CDR3 has 17 amino acids. The germline gives CDR1 SNHLY, CDR2 FYNNEI. The CDR3 coding sequence is TGTGCCAGCAGTGGTAGCAGCGCGCGGGGGGTCACCGGGGAGCTGTTTTTT. Protein sequence: CASSGSSARGVTGELFF.

J is TRBJ2-1 and V is TRBV7-9; D unclear. CDR1 and CDR2 (germline): SEHNR, FQNEAQ (reference sequence). The CDR3 runs 12 residues. V was clipped by 4 bases and J by 10 bases, with 11 bases between them. DNA for the CDR3: TGTGCCAGCAGCTCCTTCCTAGACGAGCAGTTCTTC. It codes for CASSSFLDEQFF.